This is a list of T cell receptor beta chains from one sample in a study of OX40 agonist ivuxolimab in advanced cancers. Repertoires were generated with immunoSEQ multiplex PCR, while TCRdb's copy carries only in-frame clones and drops some. The sample records about 44,000 clones, approximately 80% being singletons. The input for sequencing was CD4+ or CD8+ T cells sorted from blood, taken in a trial of the OX40 agonist ivuxolimab. The receptors shown here come from an adult with an advanced solid tumor such as melanoma, head and neck, liver or kidney cancer. CDR3s include the opening cysteine and the closing phenylalanine or tryptophan. A D gene is named only where the DNA matches it firmly. Not every row has a clone size; where given, it reads once, few, many or a size class.

TRBD1	TRBV5-6	TRBJ1-1	once	TGTGCCAGCAGCTTGGGTTGGCCAGGGGGCAAGAACACTGAAGCTTTCTTT	CASSLGWPGGKNTEAFF
NA	TRBV6-6	TRBJ2-4	NA	TGTGCCAGCAGTTACTCGACCGACAAACAGTACTTC	CASSYSTDKQYF
TRBD2	TRBV5-1	TRBJ2-7	NA	TGCGCCAGCAGCCCGGGGACTAGCGGGAGAACCTACGAGCAGTACTTC	CASSPGTSGRTYEQYF
NA	TRBV5-4	TRBJ2-2	NA	TGTGCCAGCAGCTTGTTTGGAGAGCCCACCGGGGAGCTGTTTTTT	CASSLFGEPTGELFF
TRBD1	TRBV11-2	TRBJ1-1	NA	TGTGCCAGCAGCTTGGTAGGACAGGGGCGGACTGAAGCTTTCTTT	CASSLVGQGRTEAFF
NA	TRBV5-1	TRBJ1-1	NA	TGCGCCAGCAGCCGGGACGGTGGGAGCACTGAAGCTTTCTTT	CASSRDGGSTEAFF
NA	TRBV10-1	TRBJ2-7	NA	TGCGCCAGCAGTCTAGAAGGACTGGCGGGCGAGCAGTACTTC	CASSLEGLAGEQYF
TRBD2	TRBV5-4	TRBJ2-5	NA	TGTGCCAGCAGCTCAATGACTAGCGGGAGAGCGGAGACCCAGTACTTC	CASSSMTSGRAETQYF
NA	TRBV2	TRBJ1-3	once	TGTGCCGGCCGAGGGGCGGAAGGAAACACCATATATTTT	CAGRGAEGNTIYF
NA	TRBV7-8	TRBJ2-5	NA	TGTGCCAGCAGCGATCAGGGGACGGAGACCCAGTACTTC	CASSDQGTETQYF
NA	TRBV7-6	TRBJ2-1	NA	TGTGCCAGCAGCCCCCCCCTTAGGGACCTACGCTACAATGAGCAGTTCTTC	CASSPPLRDLRYNEQFF
TRBD2	TRBV5-1	TRBJ2-6	few	TGCGCCAGCAGCTTACTAGCGGCTGGGGCCAACGTCCTGACTTTC	CASSLLAAGANVLTF
NA	TRBV10-3	TRBJ1-6	NA	TGTGCCATCTCGGAGGGGGGAGGTTCACCCCTCCACTTT	CAISEGGGSPLHF
NA	TRBV4-2	TRBJ2-1	NA	TGTGCCAGCAGTCTGGCATCAGAGACTGAGCAGTTCTTC	CASSLASETEQFF
TRBD1	TRBV19	TRBJ2-3	once	TGTGCCAGTGCTGAGGGGGCGGGTAGCACAGATACGCAGTATTTT	CASAEGAGSTDTQYF
NA	TRBV7-2	TRBJ2-7	NA	TGTGCCAGCAGCTTAGCATCCAGGACCTACGAGCAGTACTTC	CASSLASRTYEQYF
NA	TRBV4-2	TRBJ2-2	NA	TGTGCCAGCAGCCAAGAAGGGTGGACCAAGAACACCGGGGAGCTGTTTTTT	CASSQEGWTKNTGELFF
NA	TRBV6-1	TRBJ2-6	NA	TGTGCCAGCAGACAGGGTCCCTCTGGGGCCAACGTCCTGACTTTC	CASRQGPSGANVLTF
NA	TRBV5-6	TRBJ2-1	NA	TGTGCCAGCAGCTCCGTGGACCTAAGCTCCTACAATGAGCAGTTCTTC	CASSSVDLSSYNEQFF
TRBD1	TRBV9	TRBJ2-1	NA	TGTGCCAGCAGCGTAGGGCAGGACAGGGGATCAGGTGAGCAGTTCTTC	CASSVGQDRGSGEQFF
TRBD2	TRBV5-5	TRBJ2-1	NA	TGTGCCAGCAGCGCCCTCGGCGGGACTATACTTAATGAGCAGTTCTTC	CASSALGGTILNEQFF
TRBD2	TRBV19	TRBJ2-5	NA	TGTGCCAGTAGTACGGGCGGGAGGGCACGGGAGCAGTACTTC	CASSTGGRAREQYF
NA	TRBV14	TRBJ2-3	few	TGTGCCAGCAGCGTCATTAACACAGATACGCAGTATTTT	CASSVINTDTQYF
TRBD1	TRBV2	TRBJ1-4	NA	TGTGCCAGCAGCGCAGACAGGGGAGATGAAAAACTGTTTTTT	CASSADRGDEKLFF
NA	TRBV15	TRBJ1-6	medium-sized	TGTGCCACCAGCGTGACTGGGAATAATTCACCCCTCCACTTT	CATSVTGNNSPLHF
NA	TRBV19	TRBJ1-5	NA	TGTGCCAGTAGGAACGGGGCTTTGGGCAATCAGCCCCAGCATTTT	CASRNGALGNQPQHF
NA	TRBV9	TRBJ2-2	NA	TGTGCCAGCAGCGTAGGGAACACCGGGGAGCTGTTTTTT	CASSVGNTGELFF
NA	TRBV6-4	TRBJ1-1	NA	TGTGCCAGCCGTGACGACAGGAGTACTGAAGCTTTCTTT	CASRDDRSTEAFF
TRBD2	TRBV7-6	TRBJ2-1	few	TGTGCCAGCAGCTTAGAACTAGCGACCCAGCAGTTCTTC	CASSLELATQQFF